A single sample is the source of the 26 T cell receptor beta chains below, sequenced in a study of blood T cell repertoires in COVID-19. The table came from immunoSEQ multiplex PCR; TCRdb's copy has only in-frame clones and leaves some out. Found here are about 190,000 clones, approximately 79% of them singletons; the top ten hold roughly an eighth. The specimen sequenced was peripheral blood. These receptors were collected from a woman aged 45 to 65 with acute or convalescent COVID-19.

This chain connects TRBV19 to TRBJ2-7, with D tentatively TRBD2 (6 bases). Germline values: CDR1 LNHDA, CDR2 SQIVND (reference sequence). The CDR3 consists of 15 residues. Between the trimmed V and J ends, which lost 5 bases and 4 bases, there was a span of 18 bases. Here the CDR3 reads CASSPGTGTLYEQYF. The CDR3 bases are TGTGCCAGTAGTCCTGGGACTGGGACGTTGTACGAGCAGTACTTC.

This chain joins TRBV30 and TRBJ2-2; TRBD1 matches at 8 bases. Trimming cost V 3 bases and J 7 bases; bases outside gene matches: 4. This CDR3 has 13 amino acids. The germline gives CDR1 GTSNPN, CDR2 SVGIG (reference sequence). The CDR3: CAWRQGAGGELFF. The CDR3 DNA sequence: TGTGCCTGGAGGCAGGGGGCTGGCGGGGAGCTGTTTTTT.

Worth noting for this clone: The sample holds other DNA sequences that translate to the same CDR3. The chain is built from TRBV3-1 (or the pseudogene TRBV3-2) and TRBJ2-7, with a weak D call TRBD1 (5 bases). Between the trimmed V and J ends, which lost 1 base and 4 bases, there was a span of 11 bases. Germline CDR1 LGHDT, CDR2 YNNKEL (reference sequence). The CDR3 loop spans 14 amino acids. The chain's CDR3 is CASSQGRVGYEQYF. The CDR3 coding sequence is TGTGCCAGCAGCCAAGGCAGGGTGGGTTACGAGCAGTACTTC.

This clone was seen only a few times. In DNA, the CDR3 is TGTGCCAGCAGTGTTATCGGACAGGGGGCTCGCAATGAGCAGTTCTTC. Translating gives CASSVIGQGARNEQFF. V is TRBV6-4 and J is TRBJ2-1, with 11 positions matching TRBD1. V lost 4 bases, J lost 6 bases, and 8 bases stayed unmatched. This CDR3 region has 16 residues. The germline CDR1 and CDR2 sequences are MRHNA and SNTAGT.

V is TRBV30 and J is TRBJ1-4, with 8 nucleotides matching TRBD1. This CDR3 comprises 14 residues. From germline, CDR1 is GTSNPN and CDR2 SVGIG (reference sequence). V shed 1 base, J shed 3 bases, and the junction held 1 base outside the gene matches. Written as DNA, the CDR3 is TGTGCCTGGAGTGAGACAGGGGCTAATGAAAAACTGTTTTTT. Translated, it gives CAWSETGANEKLFF.

This chain joins TRBV6-5 and TRBJ1-2; tentative D call: TRBD1 (5 bases). Germline V gives CDR1 MNHEY, CDR2 SVGAGI. V dropped 4 bases and J dropped 7 bases, with 10 bases sitting between them. CDR3 size: 12 residues. The CDR3 loop reads CASSSGLGGYTF. In nucleotides, the CDR3 is TGTGCCAGCAGTTCAGGGCTTGGTGGCTACACCTTC.

The chain joins TRBV18 to TRBJ2-7; TRBD1 might be the D (5 bases). The length of the CDR3 is 14 residues. V was pared by 3 bases and J by 4 bases, with 13 bases between. Germline V gene data show CDR1 as KGHSH and CDR2 as LQKENI. CDR3 region: CASSPQGEGYEQYF. Written as DNA, the CDR3 is TGTGCCAGCTCACCGCAGGGTGAAGGGTACGAGCAGTACTTC.

The V call is TRBV28, the J call TRBJ1-1; TRBD1 matches 8 bases. The CDR3 loop spans 13 amino acids. The germline V gene encodes CDR1 MDHEN and CDR2 SYDVKM. V trimming: 7 bases; J trimming: 3 bases; junction bases outside the gene matches: 4. The CDR3 coding sequence is TGTGCCAGCAAAGGGACAGGCTACACTGAAGCTTTCTTT. Translating gives CASKGTGYTEAFF.

V usage is TRBV2 and J usage is TRBJ1-3; 9 nucleotides match TRBD1. CDR3 length: 18 residues. CDR1 SNHLY and CDR2 FYNNEI come from the germline V gene. The trim removed 6 bases at V and 0 bases at J, leaving 12 bases unmatched. DNA of the CDR3: TGTGCCAGCAGACCCGGGACAGGGACGTCTTTCTCTGGAAACACCATATATTTT. Protein: CASRPGTGTSFSGNTIYF. Together with reference TRBV2 and TRBJ1-3, the CDR3 gives the full variable domain: EPEVTQTPSHQVTQMGQEVILRCVPISNHLYFYWYRQILGQKVEFLVSFYNNEISEKSEIFDDQFSVERPDGSNFTLKIRSTKLEDSAMYFCASRPGTGTSFSGNTIYFGEGSWLTVV.

V usage is TRBV4-1 and J usage is TRBJ2-4; D is perhaps TRBD2 (5 bases). This CDR3 region has 17 residues. The V gene's germline CDR1 is MGHRA and CDR2 YSYEKL. Trimming pared 3 bases from V and 9 bases from J, leaving 24 bases between. Written as DNA, the CDR3 is TGCGCCAGCAGCCACCCCTACGACGGGGTGGCCGGTGGCATTCAGTACTTC. This gives the protein CASSHPYDGVAGGIQYF.

The CDR3 sequence: CASSALAGGPETQYF. In DNA form, the CDR3 reads TGTGCCAGCAGTGCTCTAGCGGGAGGGCCCGAGACCCAGTACTTC. The chain recombines TRBV2 with TRBJ2-5, with 12 bases lining up with TRBD2. The CDR3 is made up of 15 amino acids. Trimming took 4 bases from V and 5 from J; bases not matched to a gene: 5. Germline CDR1 is SNHLY and CDR2 is FYNNEI.

The rearrangement joins TRBV6-5 to TRBJ1-1; 8 nucleotides agree with TRBD1. The V segment lost 6 bases and the J segment 5 bases; nucleotides outside the gene matches: 8. CDR1 and CDR2 from the germline V gene are MNHEY and SVGAGI. This CDR3 contains 14 residues. CDR3 residues: CASRMTGAWTEAFF. The DNA of the CDR3 is TGTGCCAGCAGAATGACAGGGGCTTGGACTGAAGCTTTCTTT.

The CDR3 spells CASTYGTSGNTIYF. Here the CDR3 DNA reads TGTGCCAGCACGTACGGGACATCTGGAAACACCATATATTTT. The chain uses TRBV2 and TRBJ1-3; possibly TRBD1 for D (6 bases). CDR1 is SNHLY and CDR2 is FYNNEI in the germline V gene. Deletions cut 7 bases from V and 1 base from J, with 11 bases between. The CDR3 has 14 amino acids.

In DNA form, the CDR3 reads TGCGCCAGCAGCTGGGGACAGGGTGGGAATGGCTACACCTTC. Protein: CASSWGQGGNGYTF. This chain uses TRBV5-1 with TRBJ1-2; 9 positions match TRBD1. The junction had 6 bases not matched to a gene; V was cut back by 3 bases and J by 6 bases. Looked up from germline, CDR1 is SGHRS and CDR2 is YFSETQ. The CDR3 sequence is 14 residues long.

The V and J genes are TRBV27 and TRBJ1-4; 7 bases agree with TRBD1. V lost 6 bases and J lost 3; bases outside the gene matches: 10. This CDR3 is 16 amino acids long. Germline V gene lookup returns CDR1 MNHEY and CDR2 SMNVEV (reference sequence). The CDR3 reads CASSLSPGQPNEKLFF. CDR3 nucleotides: TGTGCCAGCAGCCTTTCTCCGGGACAGCCTAATGAAAAACTGTTTTTT.

This chain connects TRBV3-1 (or the pseudogene TRBV3-2) to TRBJ2-7; D possibly corresponds to TRBD2 (5 bases). V was cut by 4 bases and J by 2 bases, with 12 bases left in between. Germline loops: CDR1 LGHDT, CDR2 YNNKEL (reference sequence). This CDR3 is built from 14 residues. The CDR3 sequence is CASSLRAVTYEQYF. For the CDR3, the DNA is TGTGCCAGCAGCCTTAGAGCGGTGACCTACGAGCAGTACTTC.

Only a few counts were recorded for this clone. The V gene is TRBV2, the J gene TRBJ2-2, with TRBD2 matching 13 bases. The germline gives CDR1 SNHLY, CDR2 FYNNEI. The CDR3 contains 15 residues. With 6 bases clipped from V and 6 bases from J, the junction kept 4 bases outside the gene matches. The CDR3 here is CASRKTSGRSGELFF. The CDR3 DNA reads as TGTGCCAGCAGGAAGACTAGCGGGAGGTCCGGGGAGCTGTTTTTT. The whole variable domain, filled in from reference TRBV2 and TRBJ2-2, reads EPEVTQTPSHQVTQMGQEVILRCVPISNHLYFYWYRQILGQKVEFLVSFYNNEISEKSEIFDDQFSVERPDGSNFTLKIRSTKLEDSAMYFCASRKTSGRSGELFFGEGSRLTVL.

The gene calls are TRBV28 and TRBJ1-5; tentative D call: TRBD1 (5 bases). V shed 6 bases and J shed 2 bases, with 17 bases lying between them. From germline, CDR1 is MDHEN and CDR2 SYDVKM. The length of the CDR3 is 16 residues. CDR3: CASSLIQGIGNQPQHF. DNA of the CDR3: TGTGCCAGCAGCTTGATTCAGGGTATCGGCAATCAGCCCCAGCATTTT.

This sequence joins TRBV30 and TRBJ1-1; maybe TRBD1 (5 bases). The ends were cut back, 2 bases at V and 6 bases at J, with 19 bases in the middle. Germline V gene sequence: CDR1 GTSNPN, CDR2 SVGIG (reference sequence). The CDR3 has 15 amino acids. The CDR3 spells CAWSKPGLRSSEAFF. The CDR3 DNA follows: TGTGCCTGGAGTAAGCCGGGACTCAGATCCTCTGAAGCTTTCTTT.

V is TRBV2 and J is TRBJ1-4, with 9 nucleotides matching TRBD1. The V gene end was trimmed by 9 bases and the J gene end by 6 bases; junction bases not matched to a gene: 11. CDR3 length equals 15 residues. CDR1 is SNHLY and CDR2 is FYNNEI in the germline V gene. The CDR3 loop is CARDRGIGSDEKLFF. CDR3 bases: TGTGCCAGGGACAGGGGTATCGGTTCCGATGAAAAACTGTTTTTT.

This chain uses TRBV25-1 with TRBJ2-1; unclear D gene. Trimming shortened V by 8 bases and J by 0 bases, and 11 bases separated the two germline ends. Looked up from germline, CDR1 is MGHDK and CDR2 is SYGVNS. The CDR3 runs 14 residues. CDR3 residues: CASSLRGSYNEQFF. The CDR3 DNA reads as TGTGCCAGCTCTCTCCGAGGCTCCTACAATGAGCAGTTCTTC.

V usage is TRBV6-5 and J usage is TRBJ1-2, with 9 bases matching TRBD1. Trimming at V came to 0 bases and at J to 8 bases, leaving 10 bases not matched to a gene. CDR3 length: 16 amino acids. Per germline, CDR1 MNHEY and CDR2 SVGAGI. In DNA, the CDR3 is TGTGCCAGCAGTTACTCTACTCCGGGACAGGGTCGGGGCTACACCTTC. It encodes CASSYSTPGQGRGYTF.

V is TRBV4-3 and J is TRBJ2-1, with TRBD1 matching 10 bases. Germline trimming cut 3 bases from V and 4 bases from J; bases unmatched to any gene: 6. CDR1 is LGHNA, CDR2 YSLEER, per germline. There are 16 residues in the CDR3. CDR3 in DNA: TGCGCCAGCAGCCAGTCGACAGGGGGCGGGTACAATGAGCAGTTCTTC. Translated, it gives CASSQSTGGGYNEQFF.

The rearrangement links TRBV6-6 to TRBJ2-3; a possible D gene is TRBD1 (6 bases). V was shortened by 6 bases and J by 3 bases, with 10 bases between the two germline ends. This CDR3 contains 13 residues. The germline gives CDR1 MNHNY, CDR2 SVGAGI (reference sequence). CDR3 sequence reads: CASRTQGTDTQYF. The CDR3 DNA reads as TGTGCCAGCAGGACACAGGGAACAGATACGCAGTATTTT.

This chain uses TRBV27 with TRBJ1-6; 7 bases map to TRBD1. Germline assignment: CDR1 MNHEY and CDR2 SMNVEV (reference sequence). This CDR3 spans 15 amino acids. The V and J ends lost 3 bases and 7 bases, in that order; junction bases with no gene match: 6. The CDR3 nucleotides are TGTGCCAGCAGTTTTAAGGTACAGGGGAATTCACCCCTCCACTTT. This gives the protein CASSFKVQGNSPLHF.

The chain couples TRBV5-1 to TRBJ1-6, with 7 bases matching TRBD1. V shed 3 bases and J 2 bases; nucleotides not matched to a gene: 8. The germline V gene encodes CDR1 SGHRS and CDR2 YFSETQ. This CDR3 is 17 amino acids long. CDR3 coding DNA: TGCGCCAGCAGCTCTGGACAGGCCGAAGCCTATAATTCACCCCTCCACTTT. Translation gives CASSSGQAEAYNSPLHF.